Listed below are T cell receptor beta chains from one sample, sequenced in a study of T cell responses to AZD1222 COVID-19 vaccine. Assay used: immunoSEQ multiplex PCR; TCRdb lists only in-frame clones, some missing. Of around 120,000 clones detected, 88% appear once; the ten largest clones hold under 6.5%. The specimen comprised peripheral blood, sampled on day 0 of AZD1222 vaccination. The receptors stem from an adult in good health. Both conserved end residues are part of each CDR3. Fields, in order: J gene, clone size, D gene, V gene, CDR3 protein, CDR3 DNA. The D gene is left open where the match is weak. Clone size, where shown, is once, few, many, or a class for clones that have expanded.

>TRBJ2-2|-|-|TRBV19
CASSMEFRNTGELFF
TGTGCCAGTAGTATGGAATTTAGGAACACCGGGGAGCTGTTTTTT
>TRBJ1-4|-|TRBD1|TRBV18
CASSFAGTGNEKLFF
TGTGCCAGCTCTTTCGCCGGGACAGGGAATGAAAAACTGTTTTTT
>TRBJ2-6|-|-|TRBV6-1
CASSDGGPSGANVLTF
TGTGCCAGCAGTGATGGGGGGCCTTCTGGGGCCAACGTCCTGACTTTC
>TRBJ1-2|once|-|TRBV5-6
CASSLGMAASYGYTF
TGTGCCAGCAGCTTGGGGATGGCAGCAAGCTATGGCTACACCTTC
>TRBJ2-2|-|-|TRBV28
CASSSRAGELFF
TGTGCCAGCAGTTCCCGCGCCGGGGAGCTGTTTTTT
>TRBJ1-2|-|TRBD1|TRBV4-2
CASSQVTSGGYGYTF
TGTGCCAGCAGCCAGGTAACATCAGGGGGCTATGGCTACACCTTC
>TRBJ1-2|-|TRBD1|TRBV2
CASSEGQDDGYTF
TGTGCCAGCAGTGAGGGACAGGATGATGGCTACACCTTC
>TRBJ1-5|-|-|TRBV23-1
CASTPPVVGGLDQPQHF
TGCGCCAGCACCCCGCCGGTTGTGGGGGGGCTCGATCAGCCCCAGCATTTT
>TRBJ1-1|-|-|TRBV24-1
CATDATGAFF
TGTGCCACCGATGCGACAGGTGCTTTCTTT
>TRBJ1-3|-|-|TRBV28
CASSLSGVGNTIYF
TGTGCCAGCAGTTTGAGCGGGGTTGGAAACACCATATATTTT
>TRBJ1-2|-|TRBD1|TRBV19
CASSIVGTVNYGYTF
TGTGCCAGTAGTATAGTAGGGACAGTTAACTATGGCTACACCTTC
>TRBJ1-2|-|-|TRBV10-3
CAISVDGHYGYTF
TGTGCCATCAGTGTGGACGGTCACTATGGCTACACCTTC
>TRBJ1-2|-|-|TRBV7-2
CASSFWEATFYGYTF
TGTGCCAGCAGCTTCTGGGAGGCGACTTTCTATGGCTACACCTTC
>TRBJ1-3|-|-|TRBV27
CASMGTVSGNTIYF
TGTGCCAGCATGGGAACGGTCTCTGGAAACACCATATATTTT
>TRBJ1-1|-|-|TRBV2
CASSGKDSRDTEAFF
TGTGCCAGCAGTGGGAAGGACTCCAGGGATACTGAAGCTTTCTTT
>TRBJ2-1|-|-|TRBV2
CASSKGLSSSYNEQFF
TGTGCCAGCAGCAAGGGACTTTCAAGCTCCTACAATGAGCAGTTCTTC
>TRBJ2-3|-|TRBD2|TRBV5-1
CASSLAGATDTQYF
TGCGCCAGCTCCCTAGCGGGGGCAACAGATACGCAGTATTTT
>TRBJ1-1|-|-|TRBV3-1/TRBV3-2
CASSREIGTEAFF
TGTGCCAGCAGTCGGGAGATAGGCACTGAAGCTTTCTTT
>TRBJ1-3|-|-|TRBV18
CASSPGSGNTIYF
TGTGCCAGCTCACCAGGTTCAGGAAACACCATATATTTT
>TRBJ2-1|-|-|TRBV4-1
CASSQVGTDPYNEQFF
TGCGCCAGCAGCCAAGTGGGGACTGATCCCTACAATGAGCAGTTCTTC
>TRBJ1-1|-|-|TRBV6-2/TRBV6-3
CASSHSTEAFF
TGTGCCAGCAGCCACTCCACTGAAGCTTTCTTT
>TRBJ1-1|once|TRBD1|TRBV19
CASTRRTGPTGNTEAFF
TGTGCCAGTACCCGGAGGACAGGGCCAACTGGGAACACTGAAGCTTTCTTT
>TRBJ2-1|-|-|TRBV21-1
CASDVSRGSNEQFF
TGTGCCAGCGATGTATCACGGGGGTCCAATGAGCAGTTCTTC
>TRBJ2-7|-|TRBD1|TRBV18
CASSPPGQGYEQYF
TGTGCCAGCTCACCCCCGGGACAGGGCTACGAGCAGTACTTC
>TRBJ1-1|-|-|TRBV18
CASSAGSNTEAFF
TGTGCCAGCTCAGCAGGGTCGAACACTGAAGCTTTCTTT
>TRBJ2-7|-|-|TRBV2
CASSVQDYEQYF
TGTGCCAGCAGTGTTCAGGACTACGAGCAGTACTTC
>TRBJ2-1|-|-|TRBV19
CASSSLQGANEQFF
TGTGCCAGTAGTAGCCTCCAGGGAGCCAATGAGCAGTTCTTC
>TRBJ2-4|-|-|TRBV6-6
CASSYGQEVNIQYF
TGTGCCAGCAGTTACGGCCAGGAAGTAAACATTCAGTACTTC
>TRBJ2-7|-|-|TRBV7-2
CASSLALLGGSEQYF
TGTGCCAGCAGCTTAGCGCTGCTAGGGGGTAGCGAGCAGTACTTC
>TRBJ1-1|-|-|TRBV6-5
CASSPRRERAFF
TGTGCCAGCAGCCCCCGCCGGGAACGAGCTTTCTTT
>TRBJ1-1|-|-|TRBV5-1
CASSLAWKNTEAFF
TGCGCCAGCAGCTTGGCCTGGAAGAACACTGAAGCTTTCTTT